Below, 2 T cell receptor beta chains from the same sample are listed, as sequenced in a study of blood T cells in healthy people across ages. Sample-barcoded 5' priming and a J-beta primer mix drove a second PCR of roughly 6 to 12 cycles. Each CDR3 protein is one row after TCRdb ran MiXCR on the 5' RACE reads. The data contain under 800,000 distinct CDR3 sequences, 21% of them seen just once; the ten biggest clones take up approximately 3.7%. Sequencing was carried out using blood. These TCRs come from a man between 65 and 80 years old in good health.

CDR3 region: CSAYSYTSNEQFF. The DNA for the CDR3 is TGCAGTGCCTATTCTTATACTAGTAATGAGCAGTTCTTC. V is TRBV20-1 and J is TRBJ2-1; tentative D call: TRBD2 (5 bases). The V gene's germline CDR1 is DFQATT and CDR2 SNEGSKA (reference sequence). Between the trimmed V and J ends, which lost 6 bases and 7 bases, there was a span of 16 bases. CDR3 length: 13 residues.

DNA of the CDR3: TGTGCCAGCAGCTTAAGTCAGGGGCGGATATACGAGCAGTACTTC. The encoded protein is CASSLSQGRIYEQYF. The V call is TRBV7-9, the J call TRBJ2-1; possibly TRBD1 for D (6 bases). Judging by the DNA end, TRBJ2-7 fits better; the J call may be wrong. Germline assignment: CDR1 SEHNR and CDR2 FQNEAQ (reference sequence). The CDR3 is made up of 15 amino acids.